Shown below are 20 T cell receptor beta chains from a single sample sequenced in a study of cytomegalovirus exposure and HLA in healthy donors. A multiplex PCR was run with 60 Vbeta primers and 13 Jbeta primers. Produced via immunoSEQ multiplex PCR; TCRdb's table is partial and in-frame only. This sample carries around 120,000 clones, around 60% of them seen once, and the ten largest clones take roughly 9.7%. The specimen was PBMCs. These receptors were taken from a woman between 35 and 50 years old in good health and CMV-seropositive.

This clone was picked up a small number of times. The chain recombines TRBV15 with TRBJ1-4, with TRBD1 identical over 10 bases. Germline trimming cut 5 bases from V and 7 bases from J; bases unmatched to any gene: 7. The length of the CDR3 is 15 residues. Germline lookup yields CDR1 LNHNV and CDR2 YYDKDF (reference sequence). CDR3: CATSARDRGFEKLFF. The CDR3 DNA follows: TGTGCCACCAGCGCCCGGGACAGGGGTTTTGAAAAACTGTTTTTT. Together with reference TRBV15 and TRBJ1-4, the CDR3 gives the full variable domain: DAMVIQNPRYQVTQFGKPVTLSCSQTLNHNVMYWYQQKSSQAPKLLFHYYDKDFNNEADTPDNFQSRRPNTSFCFLDIRSPGLGDTAMYLCATSARDRGFEKLFFGSGTQLSVL.

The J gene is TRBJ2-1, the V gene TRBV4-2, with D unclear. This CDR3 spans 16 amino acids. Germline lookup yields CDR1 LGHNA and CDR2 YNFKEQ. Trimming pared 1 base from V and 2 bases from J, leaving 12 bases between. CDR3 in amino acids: CASSQGMGGPYNEQFF. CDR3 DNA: TGTGCCAGCAGCCAAGGGATGGGTGGGCCCTACAATGAGCAGTTCTTC.

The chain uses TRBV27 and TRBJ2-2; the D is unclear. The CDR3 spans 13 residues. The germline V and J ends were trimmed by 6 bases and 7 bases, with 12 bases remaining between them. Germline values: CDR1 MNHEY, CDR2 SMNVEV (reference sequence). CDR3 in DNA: TGTGCCAGCAGCTTAACAAGACTCGGGGAGCTGTTTTTT. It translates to CASSLTRLGELFF.

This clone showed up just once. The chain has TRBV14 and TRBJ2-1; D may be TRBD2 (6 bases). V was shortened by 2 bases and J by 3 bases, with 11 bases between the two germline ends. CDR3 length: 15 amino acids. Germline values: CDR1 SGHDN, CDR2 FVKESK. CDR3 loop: CASSQWSGVYNEQFF. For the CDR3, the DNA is TGTGCCAGCAGCCAATGGTCGGGGGTCTACAATGAGCAGTTCTTC.

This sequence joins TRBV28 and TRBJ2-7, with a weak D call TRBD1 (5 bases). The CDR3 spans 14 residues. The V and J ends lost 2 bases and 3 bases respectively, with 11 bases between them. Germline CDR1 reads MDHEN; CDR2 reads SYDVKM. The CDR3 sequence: CASSLDSGVYEQYF. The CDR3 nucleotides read TGTGCCAGCAGTTTAGACAGTGGGGTCTACGAGCAGTACTTC.

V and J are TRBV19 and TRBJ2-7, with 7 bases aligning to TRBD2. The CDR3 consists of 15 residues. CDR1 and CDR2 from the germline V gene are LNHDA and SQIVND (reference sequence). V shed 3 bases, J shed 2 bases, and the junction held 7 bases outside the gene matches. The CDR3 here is CASSMGSGMTYEQYF. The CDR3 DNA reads TGTGCCAGTAGTATGGGGAGCGGGATGACCTACGAGCAGTACTTC.

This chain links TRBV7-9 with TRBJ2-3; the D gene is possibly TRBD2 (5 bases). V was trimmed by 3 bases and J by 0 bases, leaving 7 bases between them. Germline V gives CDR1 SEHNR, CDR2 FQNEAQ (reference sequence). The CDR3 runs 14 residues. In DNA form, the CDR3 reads TGTGCCAGCAGCTTCACGGGGAGCACAGATACGCAGTATTTT. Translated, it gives CASSFTGSTDTQYF.

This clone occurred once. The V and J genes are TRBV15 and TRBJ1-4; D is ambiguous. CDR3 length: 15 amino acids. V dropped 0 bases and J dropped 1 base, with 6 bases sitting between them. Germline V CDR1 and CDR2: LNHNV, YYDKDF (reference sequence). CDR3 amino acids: CATSRDPGTNEKLFF. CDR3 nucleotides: TGTGCCACCAGCAGAGATCCGGGAACTAATGAAAAACTGTTTTTT. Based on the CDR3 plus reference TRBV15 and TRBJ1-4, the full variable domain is DAMVIQNPRYQVTQFGKPVTLSCSQTLNHNVMYWYQQKSSQAPKLLFHYYDKDFNNEADTPDNFQSRRPNTSFCFLDIRSPGLGDTAMYLCATSRDPGTNEKLFFGSGTQLSVL.

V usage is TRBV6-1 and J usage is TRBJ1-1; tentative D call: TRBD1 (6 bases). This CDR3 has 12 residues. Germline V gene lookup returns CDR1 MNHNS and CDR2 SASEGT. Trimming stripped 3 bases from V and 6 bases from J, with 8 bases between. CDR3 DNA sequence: TGTGCCAGCAGTGAGGGGGCCCCTGAAGCTTTCTTT. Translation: CASSEGAPEAFF.

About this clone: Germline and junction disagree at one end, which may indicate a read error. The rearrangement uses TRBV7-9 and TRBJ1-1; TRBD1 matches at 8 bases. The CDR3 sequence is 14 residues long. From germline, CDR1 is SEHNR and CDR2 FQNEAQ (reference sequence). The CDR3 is CSSSPGQGSTEAFF. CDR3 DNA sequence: TGTTCCAGCAGCCCTGGACAGGGCAGCACTGAAGCTTTCTTT.

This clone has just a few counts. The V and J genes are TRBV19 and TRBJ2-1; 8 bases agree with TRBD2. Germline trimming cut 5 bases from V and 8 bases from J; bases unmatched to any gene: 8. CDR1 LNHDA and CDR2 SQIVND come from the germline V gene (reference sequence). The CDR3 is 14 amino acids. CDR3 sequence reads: CASSLRAGVDEQFF. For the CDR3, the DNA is TGTGCCAGTAGTTTAAGAGCGGGAGTTGATGAGCAGTTCTTC.

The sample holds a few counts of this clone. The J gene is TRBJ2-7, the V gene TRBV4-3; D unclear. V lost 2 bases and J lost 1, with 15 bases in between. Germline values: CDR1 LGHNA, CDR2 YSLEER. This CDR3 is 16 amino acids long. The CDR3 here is CASSQSTITSSYEQYF. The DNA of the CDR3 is TGCGCCAGCAGCCAATCTACCATCACGTCTTCCTACGAGCAGTACTTC.

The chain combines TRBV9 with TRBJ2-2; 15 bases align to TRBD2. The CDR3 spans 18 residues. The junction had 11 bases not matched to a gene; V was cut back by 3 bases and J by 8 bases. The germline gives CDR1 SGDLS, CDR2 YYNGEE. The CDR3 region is CASSAGLAGGPEAGELFF. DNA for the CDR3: TGTGCCAGCAGCGCCGGACTAGCGGGAGGGCCGGAGGCGGGGGAGCTGTTTTTT.

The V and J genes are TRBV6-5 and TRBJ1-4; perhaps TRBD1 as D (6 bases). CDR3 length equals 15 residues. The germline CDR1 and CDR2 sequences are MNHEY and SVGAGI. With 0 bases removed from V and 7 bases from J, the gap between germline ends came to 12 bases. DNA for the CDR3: TGTGCCAGCAGTTACTCGGGGGGGGCGCGTGAAAAACTGTTTTTT. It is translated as CASSYSGGAREKLFF.

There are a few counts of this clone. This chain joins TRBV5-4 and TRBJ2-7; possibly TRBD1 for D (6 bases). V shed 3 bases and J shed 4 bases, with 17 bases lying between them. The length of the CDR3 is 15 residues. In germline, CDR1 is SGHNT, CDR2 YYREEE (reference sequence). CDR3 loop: CASSSKTGSAYEQYF. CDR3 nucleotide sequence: TGTGCCAGCAGCTCGAAGACAGGCTCCGCGTACGAGCAGTACTTC.

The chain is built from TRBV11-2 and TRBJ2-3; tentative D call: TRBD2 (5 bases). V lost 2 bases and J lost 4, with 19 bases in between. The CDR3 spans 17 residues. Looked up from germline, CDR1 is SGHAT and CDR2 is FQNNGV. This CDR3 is CASSLYSVRGLADTQYF. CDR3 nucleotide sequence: TGTGCCAGCAGCTTATACTCCGTTCGGGGTTTAGCAGATACGCAGTATTTT.

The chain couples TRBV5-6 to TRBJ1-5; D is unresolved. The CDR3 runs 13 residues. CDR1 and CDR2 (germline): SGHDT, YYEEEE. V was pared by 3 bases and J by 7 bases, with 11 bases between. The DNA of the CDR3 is TGTGCCAGCAGCTACCGGGAGCGGCAGCCCCAGCATTTT. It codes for CASSYRERQPQHF.

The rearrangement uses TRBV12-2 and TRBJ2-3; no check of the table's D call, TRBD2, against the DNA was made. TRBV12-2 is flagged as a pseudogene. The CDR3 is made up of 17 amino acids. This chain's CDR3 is CASRLSGQPAKLGTQYF. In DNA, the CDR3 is TGTGCAAGTCGCTTAAGCGGGCAGCCGGCCAAGTTGGGTACGCAGTATTTT.

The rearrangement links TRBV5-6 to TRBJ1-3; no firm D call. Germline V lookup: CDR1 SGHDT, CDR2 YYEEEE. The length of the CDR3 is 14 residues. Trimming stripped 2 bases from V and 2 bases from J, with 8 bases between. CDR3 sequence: CASSLAFAGNTIYF. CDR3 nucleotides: TGTGCCAGCAGCTTAGCTTTCGCTGGAAACACCATATATTTT.

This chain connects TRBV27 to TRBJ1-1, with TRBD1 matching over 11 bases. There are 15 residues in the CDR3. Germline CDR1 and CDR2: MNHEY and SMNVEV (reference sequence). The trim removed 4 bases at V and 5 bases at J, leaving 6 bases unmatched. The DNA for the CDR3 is TGTGCCAGCAGTTCTACCGGGACAGGGGGAACTGAAGCTTTCTTT. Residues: CASSSTGTGGTEAFF.